This T cell receptor (beta chain) is from a study of cytomegalovirus exposure and HLA in healthy donors. Study information: Approximately 85 million unique TCRs from HLA-typed donors were held in an early release of data. Study-wide points: The authors considered a cluster of highly shared sequence variants likely to be a sequencing artifact.

This CDR3 contains 15 residues. V was pared by 0 bases and J by 0 bases, with 9 bases between. Germline V gene data show CDR1 as SGHNT and CDR2 as YYREEE (reference sequence). On this clone itself: Antigen specificity is unknown.

Both 60 Vbeta primers and 13 Jbeta primers went into the PCR. The repertoire was sequenced with immunoSEQ multiplex PCR; TCRdb's copy has only in-frame clones and lacks some. The sample consists of 130,000 to 150,000 clones, 60% to 80% of them appearing once. The TCR comes from a woman between 35 and 50 years old in good health and CMV-seropositive. The chain links TRBV5-4 to TRBJ1-1; TRBD1 is a possible D gene (5 bases). Sequencing was carried out using PBMCs. CDR3 in DNA: TGTGCCAGCAGCTTGGGGCAGGGCATGAACACTGAAGCTTTCTTT. Translating gives CASSLGQGMNTEAFF.